These 2 T cell receptor beta chains were all obtained from the same sample, sequenced in a study of blood T cell repertoires in COVID-19. TCRdb's table, derived via immunoSEQ multiplex PCR, lists solely in-frame clones and lacks some. The data hold some 64,000 clones, with 70% to 90% observed a single time. The specimen sequenced was peripheral blood. These receptors were obtained from a man aged 70-80 years with acute or convalescent COVID-19.

The chain is built from TRBV6-2 or TRBV6-3 and TRBJ1-5, with a possible D match to TRBD1 (5 bases). Trimming took 2 bases from V and 5 from J, leaving 13 bases between them. The CDR3 spans 15 residues. Germline V gene lookup returns CDR1 MNHEY and CDR2 SVGEGT. CDR3 in amino acids: CASSYPPGGDQPQHF. The DNA for the CDR3 is TGTGCCAGCAGTTACCCCCCGGGAGGGGATCAGCCCCAGCATTTT.

The chain couples TRBV27 to TRBJ2-7; 10 bases are shared with TRBD1. Germline V gene lookup returns CDR1 MNHEY and CDR2 SMNVEV (reference sequence). Losses at the gene ends were 5 bases for V and 7 bases for J; bases not matched to a gene: 8. This CDR3 region has 14 residues. This CDR3 reads CASSLGQGVGEQYF. DNA of the CDR3: TGTGCCAGCAGTCTAGGACAGGGGGTGGGGGAGCAGTACTTC.